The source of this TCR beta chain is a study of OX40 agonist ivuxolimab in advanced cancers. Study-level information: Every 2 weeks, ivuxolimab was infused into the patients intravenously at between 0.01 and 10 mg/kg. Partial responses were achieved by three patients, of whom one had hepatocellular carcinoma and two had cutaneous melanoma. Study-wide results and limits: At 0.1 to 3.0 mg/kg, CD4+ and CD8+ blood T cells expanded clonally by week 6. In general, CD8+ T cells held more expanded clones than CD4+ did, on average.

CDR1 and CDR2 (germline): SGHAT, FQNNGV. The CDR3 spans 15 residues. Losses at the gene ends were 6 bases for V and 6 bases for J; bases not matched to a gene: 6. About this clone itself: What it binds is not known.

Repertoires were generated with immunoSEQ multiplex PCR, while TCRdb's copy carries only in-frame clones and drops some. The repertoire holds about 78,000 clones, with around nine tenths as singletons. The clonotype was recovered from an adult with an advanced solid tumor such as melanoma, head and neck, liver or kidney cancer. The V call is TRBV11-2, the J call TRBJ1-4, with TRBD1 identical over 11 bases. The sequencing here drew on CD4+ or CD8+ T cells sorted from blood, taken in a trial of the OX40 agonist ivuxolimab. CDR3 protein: CASSLDRGRHEKLFF. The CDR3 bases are TGTGCCAGCAGTCTGGACAGGGGGCGGCATGAAAAACTGTTTTTT.